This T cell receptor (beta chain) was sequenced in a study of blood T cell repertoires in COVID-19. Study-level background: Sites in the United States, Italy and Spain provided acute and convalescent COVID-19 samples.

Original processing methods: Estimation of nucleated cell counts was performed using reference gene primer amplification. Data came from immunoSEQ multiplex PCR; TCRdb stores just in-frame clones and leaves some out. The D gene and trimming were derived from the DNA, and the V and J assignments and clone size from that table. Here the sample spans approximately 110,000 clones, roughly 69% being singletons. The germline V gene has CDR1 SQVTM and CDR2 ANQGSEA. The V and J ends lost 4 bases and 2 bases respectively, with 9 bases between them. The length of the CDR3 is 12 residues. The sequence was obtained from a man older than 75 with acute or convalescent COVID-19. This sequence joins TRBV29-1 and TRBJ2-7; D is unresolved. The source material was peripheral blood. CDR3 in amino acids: CSVVNQAYEQYF. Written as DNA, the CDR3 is TGCAGCGTTGTGAATCAGGCCTACGAGCAGTACTTC.